This T cell receptor beta chain stems from a study of T-cell reconstitution after alpha-beta-depleted transplantation in children. Whole-study findings and limits: There were reportedly several hundred expanded graft clones from which alpha-beta T cells came about two months after transplant. From newly produced T cells came most of the T-cell counts and diversity one year after transplant. Surviving thymic progenitors and recipient T cells were the source of high TCRbeta diversity at day 60 in some patients.

On this clonotype itself: The target antigen is unknown.

Unique molecular identifiers were incorporated when the TCRbeta library was constructed. TCRdb ran MiXCR on the PCR reads and lists one entry per CDR3 protein. The table lists about 210,000 distinct CDR3 sequences, approximately 19% of them singletons. The V segment lost 3 bases and the J segment 2 bases; nucleotides outside the gene matches: 11. Germline V CDR1 and CDR2: MNHEY, SVGAGI. The CDR3 covers 17 residues. The TCR comes from a male patient aged 2-15 years who had a stem cell transplant for acute lymphoblastic leukemia, so the T cells may come from the graft donor. This specimen consisted of PBMCs, mostly from graft donor cells, obtained 360 days after TCRalphabeta/CD19-depleted stem cell transplant. V is TRBV6-5 and J is TRBJ2-7; 9 nucleotides agree with TRBD2. CDR3 protein: CASSYCSSGDRTYEQYF. In DNA, the CDR3 is TGTGCCAGCAGTTATTGTTCTAGCGGGGATAGAACCTACGAGCAGTACTTC.